This TCR beta chain emerged from a study of blood T cell repertoires in COVID-19. Turning to the study itself: Material from acute and convalescent COVID-19 was sourced from the United States, Italy and Spain. The cDNA or gDNA used as material had been derived from T cells, B-cell-depleted T cells, or PBMCs.

The CDR3 consists of 16 residues. Trimming took off 0 bases at V and 2 bases at J, with 13 bases between the two ends. The germline V gene encodes CDR1 SGHTA and CDR2 FQGNSA. As processed by the authors: It was from reference gene primer amplification that nucleated cell counts were estimated. Some clones are missing from TCRdb's copy, which holds only in-frame ones; the method was immunoSEQ multiplex PCR. That table gives V, J and clone size, and the DNA gave D and trimming. The sample lists roughly 240,000 clones, 86% occurring once. The material sequenced was peripheral blood. This clonotype was obtained from a woman younger than 45 who had recovered from COVID-19. The chain has TRBV7-2 and TRBJ1-2; D unresolved. In DNA form, the CDR3 reads TGTGCCAGCAGCTTAGCCCCCTCGGGTAGCAACTATGGCTACACCTTC. This codes for CASSLAPSGSNYGYTF. The whole variable domain, remainder taken from reference TRBV7-2 and TRBJ1-2, is GAGVSQSPSNKVTEKGKDVELRCDPISGHTALYWYRQSLGQGLEFLIYFQGNSAPDKSGLPSDRFSAERTGGSVSTLTIQRTQQEDSAVYLCASSLAPSGSNYGYTFGSGTRLTVV.